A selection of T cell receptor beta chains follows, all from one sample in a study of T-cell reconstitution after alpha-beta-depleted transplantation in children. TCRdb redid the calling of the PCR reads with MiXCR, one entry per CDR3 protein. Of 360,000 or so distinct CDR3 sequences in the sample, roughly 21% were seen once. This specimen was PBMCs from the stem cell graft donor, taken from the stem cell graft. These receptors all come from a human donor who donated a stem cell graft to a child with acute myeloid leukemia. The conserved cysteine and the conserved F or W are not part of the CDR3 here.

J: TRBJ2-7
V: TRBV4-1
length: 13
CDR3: ASRSYAGVSGEQY

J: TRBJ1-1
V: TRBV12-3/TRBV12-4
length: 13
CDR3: ASSSVERSRIEAF

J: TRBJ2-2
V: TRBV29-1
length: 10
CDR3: SGGTGTGELF

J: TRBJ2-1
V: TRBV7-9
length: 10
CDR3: ASSAPGPEQF

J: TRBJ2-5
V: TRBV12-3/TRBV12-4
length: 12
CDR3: ASSLSPAQETQY

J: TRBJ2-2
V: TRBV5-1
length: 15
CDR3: ASSLAGGRSNTGELF

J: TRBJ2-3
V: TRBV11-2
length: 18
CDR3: ASSLEGTSGRVSITDTQY

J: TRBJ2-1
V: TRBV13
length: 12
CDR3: ASSFGLAANEQF

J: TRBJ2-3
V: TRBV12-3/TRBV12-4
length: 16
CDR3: ASSRGTSGSGPTDTQY

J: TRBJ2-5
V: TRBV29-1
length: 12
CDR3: SVDTAGESETQY

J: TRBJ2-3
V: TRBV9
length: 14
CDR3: ASSARPSVSTDTQY

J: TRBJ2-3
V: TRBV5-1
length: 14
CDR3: ASSPRTSGNTDTQY

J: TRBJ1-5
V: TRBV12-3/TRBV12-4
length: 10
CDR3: ASSPVVRPQH

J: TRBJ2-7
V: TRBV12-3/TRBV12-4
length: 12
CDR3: ASSPLRGSYEQY

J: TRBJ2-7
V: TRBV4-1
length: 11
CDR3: ASSQGSVYEQY

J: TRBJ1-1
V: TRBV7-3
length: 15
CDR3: ASSLTGTGLTNTEAF

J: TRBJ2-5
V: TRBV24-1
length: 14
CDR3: ATSDPGQGLGETQY

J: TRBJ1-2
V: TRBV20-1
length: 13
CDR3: SASILGQLNYGYT

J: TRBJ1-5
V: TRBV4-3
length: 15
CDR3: ASSQEVLRDGFQPQH

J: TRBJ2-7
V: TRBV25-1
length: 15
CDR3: ASSEFPQGTGGTLWY

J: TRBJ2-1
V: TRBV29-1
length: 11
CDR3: SVPGQGGNEQF

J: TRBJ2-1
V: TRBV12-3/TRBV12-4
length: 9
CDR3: ASSLGVEQF

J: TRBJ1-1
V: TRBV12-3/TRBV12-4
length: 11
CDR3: ASRPSQGTEAF

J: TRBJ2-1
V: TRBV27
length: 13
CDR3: ASSQGGLASNEQF

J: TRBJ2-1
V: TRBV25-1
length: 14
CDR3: ASTRKRGEPGDEQF

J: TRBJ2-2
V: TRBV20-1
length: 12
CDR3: SAREGDVTGELF

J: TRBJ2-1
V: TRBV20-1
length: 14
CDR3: SAPSGREGYSPEQF

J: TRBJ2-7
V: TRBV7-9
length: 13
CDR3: ASSFPGQTFYEQY

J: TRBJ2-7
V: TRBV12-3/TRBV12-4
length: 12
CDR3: ASSRLAGAPEQY

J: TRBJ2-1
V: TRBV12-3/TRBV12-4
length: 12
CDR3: ASTKTGSNNEQF

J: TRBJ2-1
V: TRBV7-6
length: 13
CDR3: ASSSSSGLGNEQF

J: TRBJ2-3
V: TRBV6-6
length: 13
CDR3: ASSSPGTEPDTQY

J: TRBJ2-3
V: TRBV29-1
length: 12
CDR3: SVAWGGDGDTQY

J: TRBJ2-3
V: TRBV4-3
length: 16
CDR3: ASSQESGLAGEADTQY

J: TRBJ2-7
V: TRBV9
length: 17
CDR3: ASSVAWDGQGKYSYEQY

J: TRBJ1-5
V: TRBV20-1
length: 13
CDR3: SAYPGTGTLQPQH

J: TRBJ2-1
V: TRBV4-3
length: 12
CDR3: ASSQAGFINEQF

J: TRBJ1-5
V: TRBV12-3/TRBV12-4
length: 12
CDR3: ASSFGDRGQPQH

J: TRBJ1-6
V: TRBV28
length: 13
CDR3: ASSPPGDYNSPLH

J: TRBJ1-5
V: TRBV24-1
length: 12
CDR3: ATSGGGGNQPQH